This T cell receptor (beta chain) came from a study of T cell responses to AZD1222 COVID-19 vaccine. Overall study results and limits: Without day 14 samples, only post-peak T cell repertoires were studied.

V was clipped by 4 bases and J by 11 bases; unmatched bases: 19. The CDR3 consists of 17 residues. Germline CDR1 and CDR2: SGHNT and YYREEE (reference sequence). The repertoire was sequenced with immunoSEQ multiplex PCR; TCRdb's copy has only in-frame clones and lacks some. The sample contains more than 110,000 clones, just over 90% of which appear only once. With regard to this clone: Its antigen is not known.

The chain has TRBV5-4 and TRBJ1-5; 9 bases fit TRBD1. The clonotype was recovered from an adult in good health. The sample was peripheral blood, taken on day 0 of AZD1222 vaccination. Here the CDR3 reads CASSPPGTGTTRRSQHF. In nucleotides, the CDR3 is TGTGCCAGCAGCCCCCCGGGGACAGGGACGACGCGGAGGTCCCAGCATTTT.